This is a list of T cell receptor beta chains from one sample in a study of beta chain features in type 1 diabetes. This table comes from immunoSEQ multiplex PCR, and its TCRdb copy is limited to in-frame clones, with some not included. The data hold about half a million clones, with approximately 31% observed a single time. Sequencing used naive CD4+ T cells from blood. These receptors came from a man aged 18 to 30 in good health. Both conserved end residues are part of each CDR3. Each record gives: J gene, V gene, D gene, CDR3 protein. The D gene is left open where the match is weak.

TRBJ2-5,TRBV5-1,.,CASSSPPGAETQYF
TRBJ2-1,TRBV5-1,TRBD2,CASSLALAANEQFF
TRBJ2-1,TRBV4-3,.,CASSAGPGEYNEQFF
TRBJ2-1,TRBV27,.,CASSSPRGNEQFF
TRBJ2-7,TRBV7-3,TRBD2,CASSLRASGSMGSYEQYF
TRBJ2-3,TRBV29-1,TRBD2,CSVGGTSGSTDTQYF
TRBJ2-7,TRBV11-2,.,CASSLDVDRHYEQYF
TRBJ2-7,TRBV30,TRBD2,CALGPGLPPYEQYF
TRBJ2-7,TRBV4-2,TRBD1,CASSQLDRGYEQYF
TRBJ1-2,TRBV9,.,CASSPRQYSNYGYTF
.,TRBV28,.,CASRARVTYEQYF
TRBJ2-5,TRBV5-4,.,CASSFRTQETQYF
TRBJ2-3,TRBV5-1,.,CASSATSTDTQYF
TRBJ2-1,TRBV30,.,CAWRQVEQFF
TRBJ2-7,TRBV6-6,.,CASSFHQGRSGEQYF
TRBJ2-3,TRBV27,TRBD2,CASSKTSGMFGDTQYF
TRBJ2-1,TRBV30,TRBD2,CAWSLGTSSYNEQFF
TRBJ2-3,TRBV11-2,.,CASSLVVAWADTQYF
TRBJ2-7,TRBV15,.,CATSREIDQSSYEQYF
TRBJ2-5,TRBV27,.,CASSLFGRGSETQYF
TRBJ2-4,TRBV29-1,TRBD2,CSVRWEGKNIQYF
TRBJ2-7,TRBV30,.,CAWSVVHEQYF
TRBJ1-1,TRBV5-1,.,CASSLGAQAEAFF
TRBJ1-5,TRBV29-1,.,CSVRGSNQPQHF
TRBJ1-2,TRBV7-2,.,CASSLGRSLEYGYTF
TRBJ2-5,TRBV11-2,TRBD2,CASSGGSGAQYF
TRBJ2-1,TRBV20-1,.,CSAKPYNEQFF
TRBJ2-1,TRBV9,TRBD2,CASSASGYYNEQFF
TRBJ2-5,TRBV7-9,.,CASSPGETQYF
TRBJ2-3,TRBV7-2,.,CASGQVPGTQYF
TRBJ2-5,TRBV30,TRBD2,CAWSLPGLAGEETQYF
TRBJ2-3,TRBV15,.,CATSREQGDTQYF
TRBJ2-4,TRBV15,TRBD2,CATGRELAKNIQYF
TRBJ2-7,TRBV7-2,.,CASSTRQVHF
TRBJ2-2,TRBV30,.,CAWSETDTGELFF
TRBJ2-7,TRBV5-6,TRBD2,CASNIGGSHEQYF
TRBJ2-5,TRBV28,.,CASKGGGPETQYF
TRBJ1-4,TRBV29-1,.,CSVGTPGGEKLFF
TRBJ1-1,TRBV6-5,.,CASGRKNTEAFF
TRBJ2-1,TRBV11-2,.,CASSNTGPHEQFF
TRBJ2-7,TRBV29-1,.,CSVGRGDEQYF
TRBJ2-7,TRBV5-1,.,CASSFTGYEQYF
TRBJ2-1,TRBV29-1,.,CSGGLAFYNEQFF
TRBJ1-1,TRBV30,.,CAWSVRGRFTEAFF
TRBJ2-7,TRBV5-1,.,CASSFTGRAYEQYF
TRBJ2-7,TRBV7-2,TRBD2,CASSDGLAGGFEQYF
TRBJ2-2,TRBV7-9,TRBD1,CASSAFRGHTGELFF
TRBJ2-1,TRBV7-8,TRBD2,CASAREGYNEQFF
TRBJ2-1,TRBV4-2,TRBD2,CASSQTSGGSYNEQFF
TRBJ2-7,TRBV7-6,.,CASSPWEGAYEQYF
TRBJ2-1,TRBV21-1,.,CASSRGSPYNEQFF
TRBJ1-2,TRBV7-8,.,CASSKGSPEFYGYTF
TRBJ2-4,TRBV5-1,.,CASSLAGSPRKNIQYF
TRBJ2-1,TRBV4-1,TRBD1,CASTGTGMGEQFF
TRBJ1-2,TRBV6-5,TRBD1,CASSRTGNYGYTF
TRBJ2-7,TRBV4-1,.,CASSQEFSYVYEQYF
TRBJ2-1,TRBV5-4,TRBD2,CASSLASGSYNEQFF
TRBJ2-3,TRBV10-2,.,CASEGGIGDTQYF